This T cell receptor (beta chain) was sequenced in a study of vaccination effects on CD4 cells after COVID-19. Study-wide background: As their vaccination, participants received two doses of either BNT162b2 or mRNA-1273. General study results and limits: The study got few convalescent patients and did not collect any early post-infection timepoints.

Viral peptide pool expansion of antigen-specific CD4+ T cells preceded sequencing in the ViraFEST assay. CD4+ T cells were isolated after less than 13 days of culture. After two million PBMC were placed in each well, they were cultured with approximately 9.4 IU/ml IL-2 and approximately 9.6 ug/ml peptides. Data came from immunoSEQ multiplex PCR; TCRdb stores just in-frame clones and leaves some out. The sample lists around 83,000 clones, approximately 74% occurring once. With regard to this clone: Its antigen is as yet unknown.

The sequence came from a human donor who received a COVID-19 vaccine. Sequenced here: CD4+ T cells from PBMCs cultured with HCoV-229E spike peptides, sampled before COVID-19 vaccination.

The CDR3 sequence is CSVSTGMNTEAFF. CDR3 DNA sequence: TGCAGCGTTTCGACAGGTATGAACACTGAAGCTTTCTTT. The chain is built from TRBV29-1 and TRBJ1-1, with a possible D match to TRBD1 (6 bases). This CDR3 is built from 13 residues. CDR1 is SQVTM and CDR2 is ANQGSEA in the germline V gene. Trimming shortened V by 5 bases and J by 0 bases, and 10 bases separated the two germline ends.